The entry below gives a single TCR beta chain sequence along with its context. This clonotype was seen many times. No antigen is known for it. There are no base qualities to consult, and no much larger clone falls within one base. Graves' hyperthyroidism was defined as stable when no progression to ophthalmopathy occurred over 18 months of follow-up. Hyperthyroidism patients were newly diagnosed, had a disease duration of under 2 months, and were aged 18 to 65 years. Patients with uncontrolled infections, other autoimmune diseases, pregnancy or lactation were excluded. Clinical symptoms, serum thyroxine and TRAb, thyroid ultrasound, and orbital computed tomography formed the basis for the diagnoses. PBMCs were separated from about 10 ml of fresh peripheral blood using Ficoll-Paque density gradient centrifugation. Total RNA was extracted with Trizol reagent, and quality was checked on an Agilent 2100 Bioanalyzer.

This sample was taken from a study of T cells in Graves' hyperthyroidism and ophthalmopathy (dated by TCRdb to between 2018 and 2020). For context, the study as a whole: Peripheral blood samples were taken at initial diagnosis, before any treatment was given. To identify TCR V-J signatures that set the groups apart, the researchers used a discovery cohort of 95 to 100 patients, made up of 40 to 45 with Graves' ophthalmopathy and about 59 with stable Graves' hyperthyroidism. An independent validation cohort of about 19 hyperthyroidism patients and 17 patients who later progressed to ophthalmopathy tested prospective prediction of ophthalmopathy. The 100 discovery patients were divided at random into training and test sets in a 7:3 ratio. The study also compared thyroid tissue and blood T-cell repertoires from roughly 6 Graves' hyperthyroidism patients. Once sampling was done, hyperthyroidism patients were given methimazole at a starting dose of 30 mg daily, whereas ophthalmopathy patients were given high-dose intravenous methylprednisolone. According to the paper, TCR Vbeta CDR3 sequencing was carried out on more than 120 peripheral blood samples, which came from fewer than 50 ophthalmopathy, fewer than 80 hyperthyroidism and roughly 17 progressor patients.

V drops 0 bases and J drops 3 bases, leaving 12 bases in between. Reading the germline V gene gives CDR1 ENHRY and CDR2 SYGVKD. There are 15 amino acids in the CDR3, from cysteine to phenylalanine inclusive. Only the CDR3 DNA is retained, 45 bases long and in frame from the first base. Overall results and qualifications from the work: No statistical method was used to set the sample size in advance, and investigators knew the group allocation. Ophthalmopathy was separated from stable hyperthyroidism by a 13 V-J signature model, with 87.88% sensitivity and roughly 81% specificity obtained in cross-validation and 80%/75% obtained in testing. Most expanded thyroid clonotypes (frequency above 0.001) were also found in blood, which suggests that blood repertoires may mirror thyroid immune responses. During validation, the model predicted progression to ophthalmopathy a median of around 7 months ahead of onset, with approximately 70% sensitivity and 72.22% specificity.

TCR beta CDR3 regions were amplified from RNA transcripts. The first round of RT-PCR for the TCR CDR3 was performed with the HTBI primer set and the Qiagen OneStep RT-PCR kit. Libraries were constructed in a second round of multiplex PCR, after which size selection and purification were carried out. The libraries were sequenced on an Illumina HiSeq2000 using paired-end 100 bp reads. In the paper's pipeline: SOAPnuke was used to process the raw data, with reads discarded if the reads contained adapters or uncalled bases, had a mean Phred below 15, or lacked an exact constant-primer or identifier match. COPE v1.2.5 was used to merge high-quality paired reads, and clonotypes were defined as unique nucleotide sequences. MiTCR v1.1 was used to align clonotypes to the IMGT TRBV, TRBD and TRBJ reference segments. The analysis was restricted to V-J combinations with a frequency above 0.0001, which together covered 99% to 99.2% of the repertoires. A TCS score was defined as the ratio between F50 (clonal expansion) and ExV (chaos), using BLOSUM62-based TCRdist between CDR3 peptides within each V-J. Welch's t-statistics and random forest reduced roughly 530 V-J features to around 14, which were used in a naive Bayes classifier (R e1071). The similarity between thyroid and blood repertoires was quantified using the Morisita-Horn index. TCRdb's own reprocessing of the public reads used fastp at Q25 and MiXCR and kept productive beta chains. Rows merge per CDR3 protein into single entries with the most common DNA and genes. V and J calls and clone size were set by TCRdb, not the authors. For this sample the table gives nearly 750,000 distinct CDR3 sequences, of which roughly a third were detected only once. The ten largest clonotypes hold 30% to 40% of the sample.

This TCR was recovered from a woman aged 40 to 49 with Graves' hyperthyroidism. The rearranged chain carries TRBV10-3 and TRBJ2-7; the D gene is perhaps TRBD1, on 6 matching bases. The specimen was blood. The CDR3 protein sequence reads: CAISESRGGRYEQYF. At the DNA level, the sequence is TGTGCCATCAGTGAGTCTCGAGGGGGACGCTACGAGCAGTACTTC.